This T cell receptor beta chain was found in a study of blood T cell repertoires in COVID-19. Overall study: Sample material is recorded as cDNA or gDNA derived from T cells, B-cell-depleted T cells, or PBMCs.

As handled by the study authors: Reference gene primer amplification gave estimated nucleated cell counts. Profiled with immunoSEQ multiplex PCR; TCRdb holds only in-frame clones, not every one. The D gene and trimming were derived from the DNA, and the V and J assignments and clone size from that table. This table holds some 68,000 clones, nearly 90% found once. Germline CDR1 MNHNY, CDR2 SVGAGI (reference sequence). The CDR3 extends over 14 amino acids. V was clipped by 5 bases and J by 6 bases; unmatched bases: 8. The receptor comes from a man aged 50 to 59 with active COVID-19. Sequences were obtained from peripheral blood. The chain couples TRBV6-6 to TRBJ2-7, with TRBD1 identical over 9 bases. The CDR3: CASSPGQGVREQYF. DNA of the CDR3: TGTGCCAGCAGTCCGGGACAGGGTGTTCGCGAGCAGTACTTC.